This T cell receptor (beta chain) stems from a study of blood T cell repertoires in COVID-19. For the study at large: Collection of acute and convalescent COVID-19 samples took place in the United States, Italy and Spain. Sample material is recorded as cDNA or gDNA derived from T cells, B-cell-depleted T cells, or PBMCs.

Original handling: It was from reference gene primer amplification that nucleated cell counts were estimated. TCRdb's table, derived via immunoSEQ multiplex PCR, lists solely in-frame clones and lacks some. That table is the source of V, J and clone size, and D and trimming were worked out from the DNA. This sample carries approximately 100,000 clones, roughly 90% of them seen once, and the ten largest clones take under 7.5%. V was pared by 4 bases and J by 2 bases, with 16 bases between. Germline CDR1 reads KGHDR; CDR2 reads SFDVKD. The CDR3 consists of 16 residues. The J gene is TRBJ2-5, the V gene TRBV24-1; maybe TRBD2 (6 bases). Source material: peripheral blood. The receptor's source is a woman aged 55-70 years with acute or convalescent COVID-19. This chain's CDR3 is CATSDYGVGGQETQYF. The CDR3, as DNA: TGTGCCACCAGTGACTACGGGGTCGGGGGTCAAGAGACCCAGTACTTC.